This TCR beta chain derives from a study of blood T cell repertoires in COVID-19 (dated by TCRdb to the early 2020s). For context, the study as a whole: Samples from collaborators originated in the United States, Italy and Spain and spanned both the acute and convalescent phases of COVID-19. The material from the prospective study consisted of cDNA or gDNA derived from T cells, B-cell-depleted T cells, or PBMCs. The dataset comprised deeply sampled blood TCRbeta repertoires from subjects exposed to, actively infected with, or recovered from COVID-19. The repertoires were released in a freely available public database meant as a resource for research on the immune response to SARS-CoV-2. The samples were drawn from the first 160 participants of the ongoing ImmuneRACE study and from 1,254 subjects provided by 6 global collaborators. The sample metadata nearly always contained a de-identified subject ID, COVID-19 status, age in years and sex. Where available, HLA class I and class II types were taken from metadata supplied by the sample provider and were not determined by assay-based typing.

Collaborating institutions collected whole blood in K2EDTA tubes following their own protocols. For TCRbeta analysis, collaborators shipped samples in one of three forms: frozen whole blood, isolated PBMCs, or DNA extracted from either of those sample types. Worth noting for this clone: Its antigen has not been determined. Per-base qualities were not stored, and no clone one base away is much larger.

TCRbeta CDR3 regions were amplified from genomic DNA by means of the immunoSEQ Assay, a bias-controlled multiplex PCR. The original pipeline was this. The number of nucleated cells in each sample was estimated by amplification of reference gene primers within the assay. Sequence reads were collapsed and filtered to measure the absolute abundance of every unique TCRbeta CDR3 rearrangement. For each sample, productive Simpson clonality was calculated as the square root of Simpson's diversity index over productive rearrangements. TCRdb holds this immuneACCESS table with in-frame rearrangements only. Some clones are missing; in checked studies, unresolved V genes explain under half, and the rest has no known cause. V, J and clone size are those of that table, while D and trimming were read from the DNA. Here the sample has about 59,000 clones; around 81% occur a single time. Clones ranked in the top ten supply under 30% of the sample.

Overall study results and their limits: How much clinical and demographic metadata was included differed by source and by participant, and the metadata was provided uncurated.

The CDR3 goes from the cysteine to the phenylalanine over 12 residues. Only the CDR3 DNA is retained, 36 bases long and in frame from the first base. V loses 5 bases, J loses 10 bases, and the germline ends lie 12 bases apart. Looking up the germline V gene (reference sequence) yields CDR1 LNHDA and CDR2 SQIVND. This receptor was obtained from a woman older than 75 with active or convalescent COVID-19. The V and J genes are TRBV19 and TRBJ2-1; the best D guess is TRBD1, with 6 bases matching. The sample was peripheral blood. The CDR3 region: CASSHGQSEQFF. Read as DNA, the sequence is TGTGCCAGTAGTCACGGACAGAGCGAGCAGTTCTTC.